A single sample is the source of the 6 T cell receptor beta chains below, sequenced in a study of molecular identifiers for immune sequencing clone quantification. TCRdb reprocessed the PCR reads with MiXCR, giving one entry per CDR3 protein. The profile shows about 320,000 distinct CDR3 sequences, about 23% of them singletons. What was sequenced was naive CD8+ T cells from blood, with Jurkat cell RNA spiked in. Subset here: FACS-sorted CD8+CD4-CCR7+CD45RA+ naive T cells. Receptors originate from a human donor in good health. Some libraries in this study had Jurkat cell RNA spiked in.

This clonotype has at least ten counts. The chain has TRBV27 and TRBJ1-5; possibly TRBD1 for D (5 bases). CDR1 is MNHEY and CDR2 is SMNVEV in the germline V gene (reference sequence). V gave up 3 bases and J gave up 7 bases, with 7 bases separating them. CDR3 length: 12 amino acids. DNA for the CDR3: TGTGCCAGCAGTTTTCAGGGACAGCCCCAGCATTTT. It yields the protein CASSFQGQPQHF.

V usage is TRBV12-3 or TRBV12-4 and J usage is TRBJ2-7; D unresolved. Trimming left V 8 bases short and J 5 bases short, with 16 bases between. This CDR3 contains 13 residues. In nucleotides, the CDR3 is TGTGCCAGCGGTCCCCTCGTCATCCACGAGCAGTACTTC. Residues: CASGPLVIHEQYF.

For this clonotype: This sequence may be a read error, since a much larger clone differs from it by one base. The chain combines TRBV12-3 or TRBV12-4 with TRBJ2-3, with TRBD2 matching over 7 bases. With 5 bases clipped from V and 10 bases from J, the junction kept 18 bases outside the gene matches. The CDR3 has 16 residues. Here the CDR3 DNA reads TGTGCCAGCAGTCCCATGTTTGGCGGGAGTTTGGATTCGCAGTATTTT. Translating it yields CASSPMFGGSLDSQYF.

This clonotype has ten or more counts. This chain uses TRBV7-9 with TRBJ2-5; the D is unclear. The germline V gene has CDR1 SEHNR and CDR2 FQNEAQ (reference sequence). The V and J ends lost 5 bases and 4 bases respectively, with 17 bases between them. The CDR3 consists of 15 residues. CDR3 sequence: CASSQGIGSTETQYF. CDR3 in DNA: TGTGCCAGCAGCCAAGGGATTGGGTCCACAGAGACCCAGTACTTC.

This clonotype occurred a few times. The chain carries TRBV12-3 or TRBV12-4 and TRBJ2-3; D might be TRBD2 (5 bases). The CDR3 has 17 residues. Trimming removed 3 bases from V and 0 bases from J, with 16 bases in between. CDR3 DNA: TGTGCCAGCAGTTTTCGGGTTGTCGAGCGGAGCACAGATACGCAGTATTTT. Translation gives CASSFRVVERSTDTQYF.

The V gene is TRBV12-3 or TRBV12-4, the J gene TRBJ2-3; D perhaps matches TRBD2 (5 bases). There are 16 residues in the CDR3. The germline V and J ends were trimmed by 6 bases and 5 bases, with 21 bases remaining between them. The CDR3 DNA reads as TGTGCCAGCAGCAACTGGGGAGCTGAAAAGGTAGATACGCAGTATTTT. The encoded protein is CASSNWGAEKVDTQYF.